This T cell receptor (beta chain) was found in a study of identical twins. Study-wide points: Out-of-frame alpha sequences common to twins exhibited an excess of low generation probability. It was possible that invariant MAIT and iNKT cells partly confounded the zero-insertion analyses. Where beta out-of-frame sequences were concerned, excess twin sharing was weaker. Insertion counts were lower in abundant cord blood beta clonotypes, a trend that memory repertoires did not show.

Ten or more counts support this clonotype. Antigen unknown. Trimming removed 5 bases at V and 0 bases at J, with 15 bases between. The CDR3 contains 16 residues. Germline lookup yields CDR1 SGHVS and CDR2 FNYEAQ. TCRdb ran MiXCR on the 5' RACE reads and lists one entry per CDR3 protein. Of some 1,700,000 distinct CDR3 sequences listed, around a third were seen once; the top ten hold about 0.27%. Sequencing used cord blood. The source of this sequence is a newborn girl in good health. V usage is TRBV7-6 and J usage is TRBJ2-3; a possible D gene is TRBD1 (6 bases). This CDR3 is CASSLGQTSSTDTQYF. The DNA of the CDR3 is TGTGCCAGCAGCCTAGGACAGACCTCTAGCACAGATACGCAGTATTTT. Drawing the rest from reference TRBV7-6 and TRBJ2-3, the complete variable domain is GAGVSQSPRYKVTKRGQDVALRCDPISGHVSLYWYRQALGQGPEFLTYFNYEAQQDKSGLPNDRFSAERPEGSISTLTIQRTEQRDSAMYRCASSLGQTSSTDTQYFGPGTRLTVL.